This is a list of T cell receptor beta chains from one sample in a study of regulatory T cells in long-lasting Graves disease. TCRdb fed the multiplex PCR reads into MiXCR, producing one record per CDR3 protein. This sample yields around 460,000 distinct CDR3 sequences, of which about a fifth are seen a single time; about 7% belongs to the top ten. The sample in question was peripheral blood mononuclear cells (PBMCs), obtained when the disease was refractory, from a patient treated with antithyroid drugs. The receptors stem from a female donor with Graves disease. CDR3s include the opening cysteine and the closing phenylalanine or tryptophan. Each record gives: V gene, D gene, clone size, J gene, CDR3 protein, CDR3 DNA. D genes are given only for firm matches. Part of the rows lack a size; the others show once, few, many or a class for expanded clones.

TRBV24-1	.	few	TRBJ2-3	CATRHGTSTDTQYF	TGTGCCACCCGCCACGGGACTAGCACAGATACGCAGTATTTT
TRBV12-3/TRBV12-4	TRBD1	many	TRBJ1-2	CALGGQAVYGYTF	TGTGCCCTAGGCGGACAGGCCGTCTATGGCTACACCTTC
TRBV9	.	.	TRBJ2-7	CASSVAWAGRNEQYF	TGTGCCAGCAGCGTAGCTTGGGCAGGGAGGAACGAGCAGTACTTC
TRBV19	.	few	TRBJ1-2	CASSMEGIYGYTF	TGTGCCAGTAGTATGGAGGGGATCTATGGCTACACCTTC
TRBV6-1	TRBD1	many	TRBJ1-1	CASSEPDRGNTEAFF	TGTGCCAGCAGTGAACCGGACAGGGGGAACACTGAAGCTTTCTTT
TRBV28	.	many	TRBJ2-4	CASSPHEQLNIQYF	TGTGCCAGCAGCCCCCACGAGCAATTAAACATTCAGTACTTC
TRBV5-1	TRBD1	many	TRBJ1-1	CASSTGGTAKNTEAFF	TGCGCCAGCAGCACCGGCGGGACAGCCAAGAACACTGAAGCTTTCTTT
TRBV6-5	TRBD2	.	TRBJ2-3	CASSSRLAGKADTQYF	TGTGCCAGCAGTTCAAGACTAGCGGGAAAGGCAGATACGCAGTATTTT
TRBV6-1	TRBD1	few	TRBJ2-7	CASREQGTRYEQYF	TGTGCCAGCAGGGAACAGGGGACCCGCTACGAGCAGTACTTC
TRBV19	TRBD1	.	TRBJ1-1	CASGILQGTAEAFF	TGTGCCAGTGGTATTCTACAGGGGACAGCTGAAGCTTTCTTT
TRBV15	.	.	TRBJ1-1	CATSRDWDEAFF	TGTGCCACCAGCAGAGATTGGGACGAAGCTTTCTTT
TRBV7-2	.	many	TRBJ2-7	CASSLGLGGLGDEQYF	TGTGCCAGCAGCTTAGGGTTGGGCGGGCTTGGGGACGAGCAGTACTTC
TRBV7-2	.	many	TRBJ2-4	CASSLRDGKNIQYF	TGTGCCAGCAGTCTCCGGGACGGGAAAAACATTCAGTACTTC
TRBV12-5	.	many	TRBJ1-6	CASGFWPDGGRDSPLHF	TGTGCTAGTGGTTTTTGGCCCGACGGGGGGCGTGATTCACCCCTCCACTTT
TRBV30	.	.	TRBJ1-1	CAWSVGSVNTEAFF	TGTGCCTGGAGCGTGGGCAGCGTGAACACTGAAGCTTTCTTT
TRBV11-2	.	many	TRBJ2-7	CASSLDLGTGSYEQYF	TGTGCCAGCAGCTTAGATCTTGGGACGGGCTCCTACGAGCAGTACTTC
TRBV28	TRBD1	few	TRBJ1-4	CASRTGTANEKLFF	TGTGCCAGCAGGACCGGGACAGCTAATGAAAAACTGTTTTTT
TRBV12-3/TRBV12-4	.	many	TRBJ1-2	CASSGYEFDGYTF	TGTGCCAGCAGCGGCTATGAGTTCGATGGCTACACCTTC